The rows below give T cell receptor beta chains drawn from one sample of a study of T cell responses to AZD1222 COVID-19 vaccine. Repertoires were generated with immunoSEQ multiplex PCR, while TCRdb's copy carries only in-frame clones and drops some. The profile shows under 110,000 clones, around 90% of them singletons. Sample: peripheral blood, taken on day 0 of AZD1222 vaccination. The receptors come from an adult in good health. Each CDR3 is given with its conserved first and last residue. A D gene is named only where the DNA matches it firmly. Clone size is shown for a subset of rows, as once, few, many or a class of expanded clone.

>TRBV11-3|TRBJ2-1|.|.
CASSRSGQARYNEQFF
TGTGCCAGCAGCCGCAGCGGACAAGCCCGCTACAATGAGCAGTTCTTC
>TRBV7-8|TRBJ1-4|.|.
CASSRTKDEKLFF
TGTGCCAGCAGCCGGACGAAAGATGAAAAACTGTTTTTT
>TRBV6-5|TRBJ1-2|few|.
CASTPGGSHGYTF
TGTGCCAGCACCCCTGGGGGGTCCCATGGCTACACCTTC
>TRBV19|TRBJ1-3|.|.
CASSTVYSSPGNTIYF
TGTGCCAGTAGTACCGTCTACTCCTCACCTGGAAACACCATATATTTT
>TRBV9|TRBJ1-1|.|TRBD1
CASSLSGTGGGTEAFF
TGTGCCAGCAGCCTCTCAGGGACAGGGGGCGGGACTGAAGCTTTCTTT
>TRBV27|TRBJ1-6|.|TRBD1
CASTKDREYNSPLHF
TGTGCCAGCACCAAGGACAGGGAGTACAATTCACCCCTCCACTTT
>TRBV9|TRBJ2-1|.|.
CASSAHESRTVREQFF
TGTGCCAGCAGCGCCCACGAATCGAGGACAGTGAGGGAGCAGTTCTTC
>TRBV6-5|TRBJ2-1|.|TRBD2
CASSYALAPYNEQFF
TGTGCCAGCAGTTACGCACTAGCGCCTTACAATGAGCAGTTCTTC
>TRBV2|TRBJ1-3|once|.
CASSVGLGNTIYF
TGTGCCAGCAGTGTCGGCCTTGGAAACACCATATATTTT
>TRBV7-9|TRBJ2-5|.|TRBD2
CASTLRGEGETQYF
TGTGCCAGCACACTTCGGGGGGAAGGAGAGACCCAGTACTTC
>TRBV7-7|TRBJ2-2|.|.
CASSVGMGGTGELFF
TGTGCCAGCAGCGTGGGTATGGGGGGCACCGGGGAGCTGTTTTTT
>TRBV27|TRBJ2-2|.|TRBD2
CASTRPGLVSTGELFF
TGTGCCAGCACCCGCCCCGGACTAGTCAGCACCGGGGAGCTGTTTTTT
>TRBV9|TRBJ2-5|.|TRBD1
CASSVGDNRGGGETQYF
TGTGCCAGCAGCGTAGGGGACAACAGGGGTGGCGGAGAGACCCAGTACTTC
>TRBV29-1|TRBJ2-3|.|.
CSVVVALSTDTQYF
TGCAGCGTTGTAGTAGCGCTAAGCACAGATACGCAGTATTTT
>TRBV5-4|TRBJ1-2|once|.
CASSSPGVRGYTF
TGTGCCAGCAGCTCACCAGGCGTTCGGGGCTACACCTTC
>TRBV18|TRBJ2-3|.|.
CASSPPATTDTQYF
TGTGCCAGCTCACCACCGGCAACGACAGATACGCAGTATTTT
>TRBV5-5|TRBJ1-1|.|.
CASSYRNTEAFF
TGTGCCAGTTCCTACAGGAACACTGAAGCTTTCTTT
>TRBV7-2|TRBJ2-7|once|.
CASSPPGVPSYEQYF
TGTGCCAGCAGCCCCCCCGGCGTACCTTCCTACGAGCAGTACTTC
>TRBV4-2|TRBJ2-7|.|.
CASSLRTGWGEESSYEQYF
TGTGCCAGCAGCCTACGCACTGGTTGGGGGGAAGAGAGCTCCTACGAGCAGTACTTC
>TRBV9|TRBJ1-2|.|TRBD1
CASSAGTGVGYTF
TGTGCCAGCAGCGCCGGGACAGGGGTAGGCTACACCTTC
>TRBV9|TRBJ1-1|.|.
CASSTSGGNTEAFF
TGTGCCAGCAGCACGAGCGGGGGAAACACTGAAGCTTTCTTT
>TRBV11-2|TRBJ1-4|.|.
CASSLRSGRTNEKLFF
TGTGCCAGCAGCCTAAGGTCGGGACGGACTAATGAAAAACTGTTTTTT
>TRBV5-1|TRBJ2-1|.|TRBD2
CASSGGGPSDEQFF
TGCGCCAGCAGTGGGGGAGGGCCCTCGGATGAGCAGTTCTTC
>TRBV13|TRBJ1-1|.|TRBD1
CASSTRDRTFEAFF
TGTGCCAGCAGCACCCGGGACAGGACTTTTGAAGCTTTCTTT
>TRBV12-3/TRBV12-4|TRBJ2-7|.|.
CASSAGSYEQYF
TGTGCCAGCAGTGCAGGGTCGTACGAGCAGTACTTC
>TRBV4-2|TRBJ1-2|.|.
CASSQEWEGGYTF
TGTGCCAGCAGCCAAGAGTGGGAGGGAGGCTACACCTTC
>TRBV24-1|TRBJ1-5|.|TRBD1
CATSGRQGNQPQHF
TGTGCCACCAGTGGCCGACAGGGGAATCAGCCCCAGCATTTT
>TRBV2|TRBJ2-1|.|TRBD2
CASRGLARYNEQFF
TGTGCCAGCAGAGGACTAGCACGCTACAATGAGCAGTTCTTC
>TRBV28|TRBJ1-1|.|.
CASSFSLVQAGEAFF
TGTGCCAGCAGTTTTTCCCTGGTCCAGGCCGGTGAAGCTTTCTTT
>TRBV18|TRBJ2-4|.|TRBD2
CASSPGGERNIQYF
TGTGCCAGCTCCCCGGGAGGGGAAAGAAACATTCAGTACTTC
>TRBV18|TRBJ1-5|.|TRBD1
CASSPVPQGGVNQPQHF
TGTGCCAGCTCACCGGTCCCGCAGGGGGGGGTAAATCAGCCCCAGCATTTT
>TRBV10-1|TRBJ2-2|.|.
CASKGALNTGELFF
TGCGCCAGCAAAGGGGCCCTGAACACCGGGGAGCTGTTTTTT
>TRBV14|TRBJ2-7|.|TRBD2
CASSSQLAGAREQYF
TGTGCCAGCAGCTCTCAGCTAGCGGGAGCGAGGGAGCAGTACTTC
>TRBV2|TRBJ2-2|few|.
CASSVGEAGELFF
TGTGCCAGCAGTGTCGGGGAGGCCGGGGAGCTGTTTTTT
>TRBV10-1|TRBJ2-1|.|TRBD2
CASSEGTGGSHNEQFF
TGCGCCAGCAGTGAGGGGACGGGAGGGAGCCACAATGAGCAGTTCTTC
>TRBV6-2/TRBV6-3|TRBJ2-3|once|.
CASSYSGLYTDTQYF
TGTGCCAGCAGTTACTCAGGGCTGTACACAGATACGCAGTATTTT
>TRBV7-9|TRBJ1-2|.|.
CASSLDRANYGYTF
TGTGCCAGCAGCTTAGACAGAGCTAACTATGGCTACACCTTC
>TRBV5-1|TRBJ2-5|.|.
CASSFNIPLTETQYF
TGCGCCAGCAGCTTTAACATCCCCTTGACAGAGACCCAGTACTTC
>TRBV27|TRBJ2-1|.|.
CASSLSRADNEQFF
TGTGCCAGCAGTTTATCGAGGGCTGACAATGAGCAGTTCTTC
>TRBV7-8|TRBJ1-1|.|.
CASSFGTRNTEAFF
TGTGCCAGCAGCTTTGGGACACGTAACACTGAAGCTTTCTTT
>TRBV19|TRBJ2-7|.|TRBD2
CASKPLAGEYEQYF
TGTGCCAGTAAACCGCTAGCGGGGGAATACGAGCAGTACTTC
>TRBV6-1|TRBJ2-2|.|.
CASREGQYTGELFF
TGTGCCAGCAGAGAAGGACAGTACACCGGGGAGCTGTTTTTT
>TRBV24-1|TRBJ1-5|.|.
CATSVDANQPQHF
TGTGCCACCAGTGTGGATGCCAATCAGCCCCAGCATTTT
>TRBV4-1|TRBJ2-7|.|TRBD1
CASSQGGGGGYEQYF
TGCGCCAGCAGCCAAGGAGGGGGCGGCGGTTACGAGCAGTACTTC
>TRBV10-1|TRBJ1-1|.|.
CASSGGNTEAFF
TGCGCCAGCAGTGGCGGTAACACTGAAGCTTTCTTT
>TRBV10-1|TRBJ2-2|few|TRBD2
CASGAGVSTGELFF
TGCGCCAGCGGCGCGGGAGTAAGCACCGGGGAGCTGTTTTTT
>TRBV6-4|TRBJ2-3|.|TRBD2
CASSDGTSGRTDTQYF
TGTGCCAGCAGTGACGGGACTAGCGGGCGCACAGATACGCAGTATTTT
>TRBV5-1|TRBJ2-7|.|.
CASSLTGAGPDGTKQYF
TGCGCCAGCAGCTTGACAGGCGCCGGGCCCGATGGTACGAAGCAGTACTTC
>TRBV9|TRBJ2-7|.|TRBD2
CASSVGSSGRAHEQYF
TGTGCCAGCAGCGTAGGATCTAGCGGGAGGGCCCACGAGCAGTACTTC
>TRBV4-1|TRBJ1-1|few|.
CASSQVQNMNTEAFF
TGCGCCAGCAGCCAAGTACAGAACATGAACACTGAAGCTTTCTTT
>TRBV6-5|TRBJ1-2|.|.
CASTSIRQAGYTF
TGTGCCAGCACTTCCATCCGACAGGCTGGCTACACCTTC
>TRBV5-1|TRBJ1-3|.|.
CASSLTPRASGNTIYF
TGCGCCAGCAGCTTGACCCCACGGGCCTCTGGAAACACCATATATTTT
>TRBV19|TRBJ1-1|.|.
CASSYRVSHTEAFF
TGTGCCAGTAGTTACAGGGTTTCTCACACTGAAGCTTTCTTT
>TRBV28|TRBJ1-1|once|.
CASSRTESGTEAFF
TGTGCCAGCAGTCGGACGGAATCGGGCACTGAAGCTTTCTTT